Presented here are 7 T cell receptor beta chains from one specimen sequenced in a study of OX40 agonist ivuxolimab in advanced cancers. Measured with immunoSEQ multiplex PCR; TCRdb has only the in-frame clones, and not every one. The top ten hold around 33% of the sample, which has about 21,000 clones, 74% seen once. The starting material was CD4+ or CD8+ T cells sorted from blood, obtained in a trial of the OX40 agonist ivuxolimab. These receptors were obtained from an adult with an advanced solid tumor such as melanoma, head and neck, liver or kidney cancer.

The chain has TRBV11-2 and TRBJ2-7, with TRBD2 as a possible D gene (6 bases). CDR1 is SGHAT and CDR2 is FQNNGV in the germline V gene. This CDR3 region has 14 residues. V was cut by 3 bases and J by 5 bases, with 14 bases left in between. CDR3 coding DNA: TGTGCCAGCAGCTTGGCCCTAGCGAGTAACGAGCAGTACTTC. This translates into CASSLALASNEQYF.

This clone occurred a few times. The CDR3 loop reads CASSAGPSSGNTIYF. The DNA of the CDR3 is TGTGCCAGCAGCGCTGGACCGAGCTCTGGAAACACCATATATTTT. The chain uses TRBV9 and TRBJ1-3; no clear D. There are 15 residues in the CDR3. Trimming removed 3 bases from V and 0 bases from J, with 10 bases in between. The V gene's germline CDR1 is SGDLS and CDR2 YYNGEE.

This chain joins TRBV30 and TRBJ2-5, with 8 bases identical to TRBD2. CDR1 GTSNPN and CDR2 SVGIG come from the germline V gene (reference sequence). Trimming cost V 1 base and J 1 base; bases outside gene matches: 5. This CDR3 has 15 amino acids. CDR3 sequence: CAWSGSSGRQETQYF. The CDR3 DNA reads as TGTGCCTGGAGTGGATCTAGCGGGCGCCAAGAGACCCAGTACTTC.

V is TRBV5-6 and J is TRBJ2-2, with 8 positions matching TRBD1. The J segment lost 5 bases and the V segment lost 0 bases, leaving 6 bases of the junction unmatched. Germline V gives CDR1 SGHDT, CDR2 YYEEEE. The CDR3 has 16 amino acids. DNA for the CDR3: TGTGCCAGCAGCTTGGCCTACAGGGGGTCAACCGGGGAGCTGTTTTTT. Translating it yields CASSLAYRGSTGELFF.

The CDR3 here is CASSQRGGGAGYGYTF. The CDR3 DNA reads TGCGCCAGCAGCCAGAGGGGAGGGGGCGCGGGCTATGGCTACACCTTC. The rearrangement joins TRBV4-3 to TRBJ1-2; TRBD1 agrees at 7 bases. The CDR3 has 16 amino acids. The germline CDR1 and CDR2 sequences are LGHNA and YSLEER. The V gene end was trimmed by 3 bases and the J gene end by 4 bases; junction bases not matched to a gene: 11.

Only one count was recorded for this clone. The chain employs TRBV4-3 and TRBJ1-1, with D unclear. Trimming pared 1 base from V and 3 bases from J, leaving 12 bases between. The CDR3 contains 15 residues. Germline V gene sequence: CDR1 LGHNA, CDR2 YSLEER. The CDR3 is CASSQVSFGYTEAFF. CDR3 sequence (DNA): TGCGCCAGCAGCCAAGTTTCTTTCGGGTACACTGAAGCTTTCTTT.

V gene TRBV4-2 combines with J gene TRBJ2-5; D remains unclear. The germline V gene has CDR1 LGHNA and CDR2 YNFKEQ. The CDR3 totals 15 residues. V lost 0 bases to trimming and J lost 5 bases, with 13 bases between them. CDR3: CASSQDQSLGETQYF. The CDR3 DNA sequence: TGTGCCAGCAGCCAAGATCAATCCCTAGGGGAGACCCAGTACTTC.